This T cell receptor (beta chain) was profiled in a study of T cell clones after liver transplantation. Repertoires were generated with immunoSEQ multiplex PCR, while TCRdb's copy carries only in-frame clones and drops some. The repertoire holds 85,000 to 130,000 clones, around four fifths seen once, with 0.8% to 1% in the top ten. The CDR3 is 15 amino acids. CDR1 and CDR2 (germline): SGHNT, YYREEE (reference sequence). Trimming shortened V by 6 bases and J by 0 bases, and 15 bases separated the two germline ends. The sequencing here drew on CD4+ T cells from blood, taken before liver transplant. The sequence came from a human donor who received a liver transplant. The rearrangement joins TRBV5-4 to TRBJ2-5; possibly TRBD1 for D (5 bases). The CDR3 loop is CASTLRQGYQETQYF. CDR3 coding DNA: TGTGCCAGCACTCTTCGGCAGGGATACCAAGAGACCCAGTACTTC. Combining the CDR3 with reference TRBV5-4 and TRBJ2-5 gives the whole variable domain ETGVTQSPTHLIKTRGQQVTLRCSSQSGHNTVSWYQQALGQGPQFIFQYYREEENGRGNFPPRFSGLQFPNYSSELNVNALELDDSALYLCASTLRQGYQETQYFGPGTRLLVL.